These T cell receptor beta chains were read from a single sample in a study of vaccination and CD4 T cells after COVID-19. Their antigens remain unidentified. TCRdb analysed the PCR reads with MiXCR anew, one entry per CDR3 protein. The sample lists 20,000 to 25,000 distinct CDR3 sequences, about half occurring once. The sequenced sample consisted of CD4+ T cells from blood, cultured in vitro. Receptor source: a human donor who had recovered from COVID-19. The CDR3 runs from the conserved cysteine through the conserved F or W. A D gene is named only where the DNA matches it firmly. Clone sizes are given selectively: once, few, many, or a class where the clone is expanded.

clone size,D gene,CDR3 length,J gene,V gene,CDR3 protein,CDR3 DNA
NA,NA,14,TRBJ1-1,TRBV9,CASSVGPVNTEAFF,TGTGCCAGCAGCGTAGGCCCAGTGAACACTGAAGCTTTCTTT
NA,NA,14,TRBJ2-5,TRBV7-2,CASSLEKASKTQYF,TGTGCCAGCAGCTTAGAGAAAGCTTCAAAGACCCAGTACTTC
few,NA,14,TRBJ1-1,TRBV19,CASTPPQGGTEAFF,TGTGCCAGTACCCCTCCCCAGGGAGGGACTGAAGCTTTCTTT
NA,TRBD2,16,TRBJ2-3,TRBV5-1,CASSLLAGATTDTQYF,TGCGCCAGCAGCTTGCTAGCGGGAGCTACCACAGATACGCAGTATTTT
once,NA,14,TRBJ2-7,TRBV19,CASSIGDVSYEQYF,TGTGCCAGTAGTATCGGGGATGTGTCCTACGAGCAGTACTTC
NA,NA,17,TRBJ2-1,TRBV6-2/TRBV6-3,CASSYGKWTVEPHEQFF,TGTGCCAGCAGTTACGGAAAGTGGACTGTAGAACCCCATGAGCAGTTCTTC
NA,NA,13,TRBJ2-1,TRBV12-3/TRBV12-4,CASSFVRYNEQFF,TGTGCCAGCAGTTTTGTGCGGTACAATGAGCAGTTCTTC
few,NA,14,TRBJ1-1,TRBV12-3/TRBV12-4,CASSFRQMNTEAFF,TGTGCCAGCAGTTTTAGACAGATGAACACTGAAGCTTTCTTT
few,NA,14,TRBJ2-1,TRBV6-1,CASSLKSGHNEQFF,TGTGCCAGCAGTCTCAAAAGTGGACACAATGAGCAGTTCTTC
few,NA,14,TRBJ1-1,TRBV12-3/TRBV12-4,CASRPGTGSSEAFF,TGTGCCAGCAGACCAGGTACAGGGTCATCTGAAGCTTTCTTT
NA,NA,13,TRBJ1-2,TRBV4-1,CASSFLGKPGYTF,TGCGCCAGCAGCTTTCTGGGAAAACCTGGCTACACCTTC
NA,NA,14,TRBJ1-2,TRBV19,CASRQDGRGEGYTF,TGTGCCAGTAGACAAGACGGACGCGGGGAGGGCTACACCTTC
NA,NA,16,TRBJ1-5,TRBV6-5,CASSYSGGRGNQPQHF,TGTGCCAGCAGTTACTCTGGGGGGCGAGGCAATCAGCCCCAGCATTTT
few,TRBD1,16,TRBJ2-7,TRBV6-1,CASRLEPGQGTDEQYF,TGTGCCAGCAGGCTTGAACCGGGACAGGGGACGGACGAGCAGTACTTC
NA,NA,13,TRBJ1-2,TRBV4-1,CASSQGADYGYTF,TGCGCCAGCAGCCAAGGGGCTGATTATGGCTACACCTTC
NA,NA,14,TRBJ2-5,TRBV11-2,CASSPRAVQETQYF,TGTGCCAGCAGCCCCAGAGCGGTCCAAGAGACCCAGTACTTC
once,NA,17,TRBJ1-5,TRBV19,CASSTTKNTGLNQPQHF,TGTGCCAGTAGTACCACGAAGAACACAGGGTTAAATCAGCCCCAGCATTTT
NA,NA,13,TRBJ2-2,TRBV7-3,CASSLSGTGELFF,TGTGCCAGCAGCTTATCCGGGACCGGGGAGCTGTTTTTT
once,NA,15,TRBJ2-7,TRBV20-1,CSARPPGLASYEQYF,TGCAGTGCTAGGCCTCCGGGACTCGCATCCTACGAGCAGTACTTC
few,NA,15,TRBJ2-3,TRBV19,CASSITWSRTDTQYF,TGTGCCAGTAGTATCACGTGGAGTCGCACAGATACGCAGTATTTT
NA,NA,13,TRBJ1-2,TRBV20-1,CSARPDGDAGYTF,TGCAGTGCTAGACCTGACGGGGACGCCGGCTACACCTTC
NA,NA,13,TRBJ2-2,TRBV12-3/TRBV12-4,CASSYWVGGELFF,TGTGCCAGCAGTTATTGGGTAGGCGGGGAGCTGTTTTTT
NA,NA,13,TRBJ1-1,TRBV7-3,CASSLTVNTEAFF,TGTGCCAGCAGCTTAACGGTGAACACTGAAGCTTTCTTT
NA,TRBD2,16,TRBJ2-7,TRBV6-1,CASRSGLAVRNYEQYF,TGTGCCAGCAGGTCCGGACTAGCGGTGCGAAACTACGAGCAGTACTTC
few,TRBD2,16,TRBJ2-3,TRBV28,CASTTPGGGGTDTQYF,TGTGCCAGCACCACGCCGGGAGGGGGGGGCACAGATACGCAGTATTTT
NA,NA,15,TRBJ2-1,TRBV7-9,CASSSRGGGGNEQFF,TGTGCCAGCAGCTCTCGAGGAGGGGGAGGGAATGAGCAGTTCTTC
NA,TRBD1,13,TRBJ1-2,TRBV5-6,CASSLDQGEGYTF,TGTGCCAGCAGCTTGGACCAGGGGGAAGGCTACACCTTC
few,NA,11,TRBJ1-2,TRBV12-3/TRBV12-4,CASSFHYGYTF,TGTGCCAGCAGTTTTCACTATGGCTACACCTTC
NA,TRBD1,13,TRBJ2-3,TRBV7-2,CASSPPGTGTQYF,TGTGCCAGCAGCCCCCCAGGGACAGGTACGCAGTATTTT
NA,TRBD2,15,TRBJ2-7,TRBV7-9,CASSPPGGLVFEQYF,TGTGCCAGCAGCCCCCCCGGGGGACTAGTTTTCGAGCAGTACTTC
few,TRBD1,14,TRBJ1-2,TRBV12-3/TRBV12-4,CASSLETGIYGYTF,TGTGCCAGCAGTTTAGAGACAGGGATATATGGCTACACCTTC
few,NA,12,TRBJ1-2,TRBV10-3,CAISESRDGYTF,TGTGCCATCAGTGAGTCCAGGGATGGCTACACCTTC
NA,TRBD2,17,TRBJ2-1,TRBV19,CASGTSGRAVSYNEQFF,TGTGCCAGCGGGACTAGCGGGAGGGCCGTATCCTACAATGAGCAGTTCTTC
few,TRBD2,17,TRBJ2-7,TRBV20-1,CSAQAPQTSGGTGEQYF,TGCAGTGCCCAAGCCCCCCAAACTAGCGGTGGAACAGGAGAGCAGTACTTC
NA,NA,15,TRBJ2-3,TRBV24-1,CATSDLEASTDTQYF,TGTGCCACCAGTGATTTAGAAGCTAGCACAGATACGCAGTATTTT
NA,TRBD2,14,TRBJ2-2,TRBV19,CASIRGERTGELFF,TGTGCCAGCATCCGGGGGGAACGGACCGGGGAGCTGTTTTTT
few,NA,14,TRBJ1-5,TRBV28,CASSGRFSNQPQHF,TGTGCCAGCAGTGGGAGATTTAGCAATCAGCCCCAGCATTTT
NA,NA,15,TRBJ1-1,TRBV27,CASRGIDSSFTEAFF,TGTGCCAGCAGGGGGATCGACAGCTCCTTCACTGAAGCTTTCTTT
few,NA,14,TRBJ2-5,TRBV12-3/TRBV12-4,CASSFGLLGETQYF,TGTGCCAGCAGTTTTGGGCTACTAGGGGAGACCCAGTACTTC
NA,NA,14,TRBJ1-5,TRBV20-1,CSARAPGLGQPQHF,TGCAGTGCTAGAGCCCCTGGGCTCGGTCAGCCCCAGCATTTT
NA,TRBD1,14,TRBJ1-2,TRBV4-3,CASSQDRAGQGDTF,TGCGCCAGCAGCCAAGATAGGGCGGGACAGGGAGACACCTTC
NA,NA,13,TRBJ1-1,TRBV7-2,CASSRRDKTEAFF,TGTGCCAGCAGCCGAAGGGACAAAACTGAAGCTTTCTTT
NA,NA,15,TRBJ2-3,TRBV3-1,CASSQDLATADTQYF,TGTGCCAGCAGCCAAGACCTAGCTACTGCAGATACGCAGTATTTT
NA,NA,15,TRBJ2-1,TRBV6-2/TRBV6-3,CASTLSRTAGAEQFF,TGTGCCAGCACCCTTAGTCGGACGGCCGGCGCTGAGCAGTTCTTC
NA,NA,14,TRBJ1-6,TRBV15,CATGGGGENSPLHF,TGTGCCACCGGGGGCGGAGGGGAAAATTCACCCCTCCACTTT
few,TRBD1,16,TRBJ2-7,TRBV6-1,CASSESVGQGANEQYF,TGTGCCAGCAGTGAATCGGTGGGACAGGGGGCGAACGAGCAGTACTTC
NA,TRBD1,16,TRBJ1-3,TRBV6-2/TRBV6-3,CASSYSTTGAGNTIYF,TGTGCCAGCAGTTACTCGACGACAGGGGCTGGAAACACCATATATTTT
NA,NA,13,TRBJ2-5,TRBV3-1,CASSQVYQETQYF,TGTGCCAGCAGCCAAGTCTACCAAGAGACCCAGTACTTC
NA,NA,15,TRBJ1-5,TRBV4-3,CASSPRIGMKVAQHF,TGCGCCAGCAGCCCTCGTATTGGTATGAAGGTGGCCCAGCATTTT